This T cell receptor beta chain was documented in a study of cytomegalovirus exposure and HLA in healthy donors. Overall study results and limits: It was in a later analysis that TCR association rates were seen to vary by HLA locus, highest for DRB1 and lowest for HLA-C. Cytomegalovirus association was listed for around 180 TCR beta chains.

The primer mix had 60 Vbeta and 13 Jbeta primers. Sequenced by immunoSEQ multiplex PCR; TCRdb stores in-frame clones only, minus some. The data hold 95,000 to 150,000 clones, with about 81% observed a single time. As for this clone: Its antigen remains unidentified.

Sequencing was performed on PBMCs. This clonotype was obtained from a woman in her thirties in good health and CMV-seronegative.

CDR3 sequence (DNA): TGTGCCAGCAGCTTATCGGGGGATGAGACCCAGTACTTC. Encoded protein: CASSLSGDETQYF. The J gene is TRBJ2-5, the V gene TRBV7-3; D perhaps matches TRBD2 (6 bases). The CDR3 is 13 amino acids. Trimming took off 2 bases at V and 5 bases at J, with 9 bases between the two ends. CDR1 is SGHTA, CDR2 FQGTGA, per germline.